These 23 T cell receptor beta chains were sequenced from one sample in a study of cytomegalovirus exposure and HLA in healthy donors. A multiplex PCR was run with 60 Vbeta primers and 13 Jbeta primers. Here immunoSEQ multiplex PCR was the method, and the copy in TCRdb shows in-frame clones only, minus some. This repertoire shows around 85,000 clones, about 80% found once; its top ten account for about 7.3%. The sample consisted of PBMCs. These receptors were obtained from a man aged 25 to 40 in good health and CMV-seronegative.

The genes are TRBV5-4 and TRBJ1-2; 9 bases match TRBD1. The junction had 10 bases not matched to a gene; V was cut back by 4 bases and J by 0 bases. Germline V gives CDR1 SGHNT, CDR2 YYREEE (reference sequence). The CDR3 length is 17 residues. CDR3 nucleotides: TGTGCCAGCAGCCAGGTCCCGGGACAGGGTCCTAACTATGGCTACACCTTC. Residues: CASSQVPGQGPNYGYTF.

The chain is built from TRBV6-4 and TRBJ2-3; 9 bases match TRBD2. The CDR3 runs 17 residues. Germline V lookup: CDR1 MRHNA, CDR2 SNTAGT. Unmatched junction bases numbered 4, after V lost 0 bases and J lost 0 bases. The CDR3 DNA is TGTGCCAGCAGTGACTCGCGGGAGGGCCTCAGCACAGATACGCAGTATTTT. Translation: CASSDSREGLSTDTQYF.

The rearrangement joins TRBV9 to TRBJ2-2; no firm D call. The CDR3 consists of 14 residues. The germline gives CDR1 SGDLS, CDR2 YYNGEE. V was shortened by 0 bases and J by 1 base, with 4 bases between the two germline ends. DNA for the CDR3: TGTGCCAGCAGCGTAGATCTGAACACCGGGGAGCTGTTTTTT. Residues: CASSVDLNTGELFF.

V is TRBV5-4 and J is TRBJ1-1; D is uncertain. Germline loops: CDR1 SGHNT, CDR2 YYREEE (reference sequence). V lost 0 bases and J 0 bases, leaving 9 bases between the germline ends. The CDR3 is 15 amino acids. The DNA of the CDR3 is TGTGCCAGCAGCTTGGGTACAGCAATGAACACTGAAGCTTTCTTT. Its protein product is CASSLGTAMNTEAFF.

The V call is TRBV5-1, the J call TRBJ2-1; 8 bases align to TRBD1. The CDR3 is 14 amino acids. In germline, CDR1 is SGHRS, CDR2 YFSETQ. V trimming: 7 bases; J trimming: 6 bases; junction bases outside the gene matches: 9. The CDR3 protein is CASGRDRGGNEQFF. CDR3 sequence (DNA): TGCGCCAGCGGCCGCGACAGGGGAGGCAATGAGCAGTTCTTC. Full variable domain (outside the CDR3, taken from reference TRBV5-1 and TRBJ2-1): KAGVTQTPRYLIKTRGQQVTLSCSPISGHRSVSWYQQTPGQGLQFLFEYFSETQRNKGNFPGRFSGRQFSNSRSEMNVSTLELGDSALYLCASGRDRGGNEQFFGPGTRLTVL.

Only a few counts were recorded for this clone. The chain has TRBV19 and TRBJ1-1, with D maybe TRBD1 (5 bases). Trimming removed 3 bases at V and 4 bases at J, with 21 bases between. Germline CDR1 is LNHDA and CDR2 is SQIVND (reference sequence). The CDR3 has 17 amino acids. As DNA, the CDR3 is TGTGCCAGTAGTATGGCCTTTCTCAGGGTGGCAGTCACTGAAGCTTTCTTT. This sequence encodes CASSMAFLRVAVTEAFF.

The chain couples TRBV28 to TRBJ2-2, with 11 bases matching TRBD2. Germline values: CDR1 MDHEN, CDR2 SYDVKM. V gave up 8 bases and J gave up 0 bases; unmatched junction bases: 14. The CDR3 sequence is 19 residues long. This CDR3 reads CASGFFLAGGPTNTGELFF. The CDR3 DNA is TGTGCCAGCGGATTTTTTCTAGCGGGGGGCCCGACGAACACCGGGGAGCTGTTTTTT.

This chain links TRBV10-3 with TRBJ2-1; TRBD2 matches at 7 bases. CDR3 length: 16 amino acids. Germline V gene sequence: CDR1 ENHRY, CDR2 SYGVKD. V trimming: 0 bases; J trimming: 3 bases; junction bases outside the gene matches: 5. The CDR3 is CAISESGGSYYNEQFF. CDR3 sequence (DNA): TGTGCCATCAGTGAGTCAGGCGGGAGTTACTACAATGAGCAGTTCTTC.

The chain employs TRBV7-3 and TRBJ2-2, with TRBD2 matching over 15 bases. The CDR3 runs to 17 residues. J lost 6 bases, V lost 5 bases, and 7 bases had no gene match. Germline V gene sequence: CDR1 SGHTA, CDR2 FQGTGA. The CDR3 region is CASSLPRTSGGAGELFF. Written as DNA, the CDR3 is TGTGCCAGCAGCCTCCCCCGGACTAGCGGGGGGGCCGGGGAGCTGTTTTTT. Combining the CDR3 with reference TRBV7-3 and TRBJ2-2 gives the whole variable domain GAGVSQTPSNKVTEKGKYVELRCDPISGHTALYWYRQSLGQGPEFLIYFQGTGAADDSGLPNDRFFAVRPEGSVSTLKIQRTERGDSAVYLCASSLPRTSGGAGELFFGEGSRLTVL.

CDR3 loop: CAWRKQGAREKLFF. The CDR3 DNA sequence: TGTGCCTGGAGGAAACAGGGGGCTAGAGAAAAACTGTTTTTT. The chain links TRBV30 to TRBJ1-4; 9 positions agree with TRBD1. Germline values: CDR1 GTSNPN, CDR2 SVGIG (reference sequence). The length of the CDR3 is 14 residues. After removal of 3 bases from V and 8 bases from J, the junction contained 7 bases not matched to a gene. Full variable domain (outside the CDR3, taken from reference TRBV30 and TRBJ1-4): SQTIHQWPATLVQPVGSPLSLECTVEGTSNPNLYWYRQAAGRGLQLLFYSVGIGQISSEVPQNLSASRPQDRQFILSSKKLLLSDSGFYLCAWRKQGAREKLFFGSGTQLSVL.

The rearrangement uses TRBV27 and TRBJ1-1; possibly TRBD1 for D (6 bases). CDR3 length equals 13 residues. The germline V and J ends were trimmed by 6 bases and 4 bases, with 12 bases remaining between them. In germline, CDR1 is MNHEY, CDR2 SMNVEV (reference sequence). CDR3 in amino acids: CASRRTGTTEAFF. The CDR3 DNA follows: TGTGCCAGCAGGAGAACAGGGACCACTGAAGCTTTCTTT.

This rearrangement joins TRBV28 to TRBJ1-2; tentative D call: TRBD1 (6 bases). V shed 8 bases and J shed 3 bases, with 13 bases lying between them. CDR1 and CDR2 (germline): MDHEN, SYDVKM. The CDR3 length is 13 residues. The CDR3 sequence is CASQPGTYYGYTF. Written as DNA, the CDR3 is TGTGCCAGCCAACCCGGGACATACTATGGCTACACCTTC.

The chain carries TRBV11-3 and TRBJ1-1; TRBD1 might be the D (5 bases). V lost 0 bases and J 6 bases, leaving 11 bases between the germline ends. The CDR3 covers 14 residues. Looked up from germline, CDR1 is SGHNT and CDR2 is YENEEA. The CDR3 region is CASSLEQGSAEAFF. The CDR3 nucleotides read TGTGCCAGCAGCTTAGAGCAGGGTTCCGCTGAAGCTTTCTTT.

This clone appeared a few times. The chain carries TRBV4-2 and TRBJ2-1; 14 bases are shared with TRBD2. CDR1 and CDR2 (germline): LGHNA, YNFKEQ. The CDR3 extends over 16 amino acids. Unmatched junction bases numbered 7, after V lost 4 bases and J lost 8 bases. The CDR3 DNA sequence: TGTGCCAGCAGCCCGACTAGCGGGGGGGTTCAGGATGAGCAGTTCTTC. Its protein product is CASSPTSGGVQDEQFF.

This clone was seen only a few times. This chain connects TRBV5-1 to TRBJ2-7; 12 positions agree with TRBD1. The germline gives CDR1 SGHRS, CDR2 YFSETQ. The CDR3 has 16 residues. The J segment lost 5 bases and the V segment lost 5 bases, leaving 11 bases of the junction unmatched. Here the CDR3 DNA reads TGCGCCAGCAGTTTTCCGGAGGGACAGGGGGCCCACGAGCAGTACTTC. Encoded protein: CASSFPEGQGAHEQYF.

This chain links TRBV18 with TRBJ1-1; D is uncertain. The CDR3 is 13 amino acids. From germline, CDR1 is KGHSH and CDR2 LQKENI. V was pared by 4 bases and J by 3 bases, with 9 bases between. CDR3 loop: CASSQDGDTEAFF. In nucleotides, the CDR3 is TGTGCCAGCTCACAGGACGGGGACACTGAAGCTTTCTTT.

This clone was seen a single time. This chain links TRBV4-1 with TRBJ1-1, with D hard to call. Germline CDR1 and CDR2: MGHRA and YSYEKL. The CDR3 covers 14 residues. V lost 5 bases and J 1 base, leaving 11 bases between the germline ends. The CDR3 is CASSSQPSNTEAFF. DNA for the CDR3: TGCGCCAGCAGCTCACAGCCATCGAACACTGAAGCTTTCTTT.

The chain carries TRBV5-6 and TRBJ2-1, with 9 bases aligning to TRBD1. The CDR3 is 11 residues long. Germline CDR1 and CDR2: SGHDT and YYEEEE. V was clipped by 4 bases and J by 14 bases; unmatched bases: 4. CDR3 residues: CASSTGQGKFF. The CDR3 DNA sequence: TGTGCCAGCAGCACCGGACAGGGGAAGTTCTTC. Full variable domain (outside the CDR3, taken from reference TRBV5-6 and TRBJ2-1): DAGVTQSPTHLIKTRGQQVTLRCSPKSGHDTVSWYQQALGQGPQFIFQYYEEEERQRGNFPDRFSGHQFPNYSSELNVNALLLGDSALYLCASSTGQGKFFGPGTRLTVL.

This chain's CDR3 is CAWPDPGGFYNSPLHF. The CDR3 nucleotides read TGTGCCTGGCCCGACCCGGGAGGCTTTTATAATTCACCCCTCCACTTT. V is TRBV30 and J is TRBJ1-6; D is undetermined. This CDR3 is 16 amino acids long. The V end was cut by 5 bases, the J end by 4 bases, with 18 bases between. Germline CDR1 GTSNPN, CDR2 SVGIG (reference sequence).

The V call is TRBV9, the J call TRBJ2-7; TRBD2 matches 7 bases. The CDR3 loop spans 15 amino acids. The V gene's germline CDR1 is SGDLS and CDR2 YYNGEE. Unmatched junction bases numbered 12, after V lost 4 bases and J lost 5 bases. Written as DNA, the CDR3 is TGTGCCAGCAGCTCCTCCCCGGGAGGAATGAACGAGCAGTACTTC. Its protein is CASSSSPGGMNEQYF.

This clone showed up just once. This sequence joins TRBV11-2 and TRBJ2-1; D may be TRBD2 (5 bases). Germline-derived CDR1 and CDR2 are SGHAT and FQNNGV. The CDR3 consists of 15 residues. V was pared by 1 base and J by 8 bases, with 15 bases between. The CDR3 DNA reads TGTGCCAGCAGCTTAGTGGCGGAGTCTAGCCATGAGCAGTTCTTC. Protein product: CASSLVAESSHEQFF. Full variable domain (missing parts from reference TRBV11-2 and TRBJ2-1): EAGVAQSPRYKIIEKRQSVAFWCNPISGHATLYWYQQILGQGPKLLIQFQNNGVVDDSQLPKDRFSAERLKGVDSTLKIQPAKLEDSAVYLCASSLVAESSHEQFFGPGTRLTVL.

CDR3 bases: TGTGCCAGCAGGACAGGGGGGGGTCAGCCCCAGCATTTT. Protein sequence: CASRTGGGQPQHF. J is TRBJ1-5 and V is TRBV2, with TRBD1 matching over 9 bases. J gave up 6 bases and V 6 bases, and 3 bases lay outside the gene matches. Germline assignment: CDR1 SNHLY and CDR2 FYNNEI. CDR3 length equals 13 residues.

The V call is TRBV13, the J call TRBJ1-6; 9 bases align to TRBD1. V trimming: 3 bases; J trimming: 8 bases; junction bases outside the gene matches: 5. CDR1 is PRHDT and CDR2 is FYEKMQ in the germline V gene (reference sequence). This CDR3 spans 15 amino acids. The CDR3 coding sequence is TGTGCCAGCAGCTTCGCTCGGACAGGGGATTCACCCCTCCACTTT. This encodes CASSFARTGDSPLHF.